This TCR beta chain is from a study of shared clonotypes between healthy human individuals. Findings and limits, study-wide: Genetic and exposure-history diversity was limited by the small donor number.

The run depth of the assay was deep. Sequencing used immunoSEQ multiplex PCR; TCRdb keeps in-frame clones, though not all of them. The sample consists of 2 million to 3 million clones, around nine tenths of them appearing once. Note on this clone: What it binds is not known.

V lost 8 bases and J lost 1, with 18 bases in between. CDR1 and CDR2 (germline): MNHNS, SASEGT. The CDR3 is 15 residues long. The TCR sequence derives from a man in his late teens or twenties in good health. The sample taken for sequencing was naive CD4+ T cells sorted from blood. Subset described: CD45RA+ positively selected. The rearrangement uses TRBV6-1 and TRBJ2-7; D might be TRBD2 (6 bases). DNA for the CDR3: TGTGCCAGCTCAGCCGGGCGGGGTGCGTCCTACGAGCAGTACTTC. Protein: CASSAGRGASYEQYF.